This record covers a single TCR beta chain. The sampling schedule covered blood at baseline, cycle 4 day 1, and cycle 7 day 1. Using immunoSEQ multiplex PCR, the repertoire was profiled, and TCRdb retains in-frame clones only, with some absent. Among about 79,000 clones listed, 80% to 95% were seen once. V shed 8 bases, J shed 3 bases, and the junction held 8 bases outside the gene matches. Germline V CDR1 and CDR2: MNHNS, SASEGT. CDR3 length: 15 amino acids. The data belong to a study of OX40 agonist ivuxolimab in advanced cancers. The V call is TRBV6-1, the J call TRBJ2-1; 9 bases are a match to TRBD2. The sample in question was CD4+ or CD8+ T cells sorted from blood, obtained in a trial of the OX40 agonist ivuxolimab. This TCR was recovered from an adult with an advanced solid tumor such as melanoma, head and neck, liver or kidney cancer. CDR3 region: CASPKSSGGYNEQFF. CDR3 DNA: TGTGCCAGCCCCAAGAGTAGCGGGGGCTACAATGAGCAGTTCTTC.